This T cell receptor (beta chain) derives from a study of blood T cell repertoires in COVID-19 (dated by TCRdb to 2018 to 2021). In the study overall: Samples from collaborators originated in the United States, Italy and Spain and spanned both the acute and convalescent phases of COVID-19. The material from the prospective study consisted of cDNA or gDNA derived from T cells, B-cell-depleted T cells, or PBMCs. Deeply sampled blood TCRbeta repertoires from subjects exposed to, actively infected with, or recovered from COVID-19 were included in the dataset. The repertoires were made available in a free public database intended to serve as a resource for research on the immune response to SARS-CoV-2. The samples were drawn from the first 160 participants of the ongoing ImmuneRACE study and from under 1,500 subjects provided by 6 global collaborators. Nearly every sample came with metadata listing a de-identified subject ID, COVID-19 status, age in years and sex. Where available, HLA class I and class II types were taken from metadata supplied by the sample provider and were not determined by assay-based typing. General findings and caveats noted by the study authors: Clinical and demographic metadata were provided uncurated, with the amount varying by source and participant.

Notes on this clone: There is no known antigen for this receptor. One base away there is no much larger clone; base qualities are not given.

TCRbeta CDR3 regions were amplified from genomic DNA by means of the immunoSEQ Assay, a bias-controlled multiplex PCR. The published analysis was carried out like this. Nucleated cell counts per sample were estimated from amplification of reference gene primers within the assay. To quantify the absolute abundance of each unique TCRbeta CDR3 rearrangement, sequence reads were collapsed and filtered. For each sample, productive Simpson clonality was calculated by taking the square root of Simpson's diversity index across productive rearrangements. TCRdb provides this immuneACCESS table in a form limited to in-frame rearrangements. Some clones are lacking; in checked studies, under half of them reflect an unresolved V gene, and why the rest are absent is not known. V, J and clone size are taken as reported in that table, and D and trimming were inferred from the DNA itself. This sample comprises fewer than 250,000 clones, about 83% of them detected only once. The top ten constitute about 8.1% of the sample.

Reading the germline V gene (reference sequence) gives CDR1 MNHEY and CDR2 SMNVEV. Trimming at the junction amounts to 5 bases on V and 2 bases on J, and the germline ends lie 22 bases apart. From cysteine to phenylalanine, the CDR3 is 17 amino acids long. The sequence is cut down to CDR3 DNA, 51 bases in frame from base 1. Collaborating institutions collected whole blood in K2EDTA tubes following their own protocols. For TCRbeta analysis, collaborator samples were shipped as frozen whole blood, as isolated PBMCs, or as DNA extracted from either sample type. The chain links TRBV27 with TRBJ2-7; D gene: possibly TRBD1, on 7 matching bases. Input material: peripheral blood. This TCR was sampled from a woman aged 45 to 65 with acute or convalescent COVID-19. At the DNA level, the sequence is TGTGCCAGCAGTCCCTGGCCAGGGGGACTCGGAACCTACGAGCAGTACTTC. Translation gives CASSPWPGGLGTYEQYF.